This T cell receptor beta chain appears in the sequencing data of a study of blood T cells in healthy people across ages. This clonotype was seen only once. Its antigen is undetermined. Alongside a J-beta primer mix, a sample-barcoded 5' primer served in a second PCR lasting about 7 to 11 cycles. TCRdb fed the 5' RACE reads into MiXCR, producing one record per CDR3 protein. This table has roughly 1.5 million distinct CDR3 sequences, approximately 42% appearing once. Trimming took 0 bases from V and 0 from J, leaving 15 bases between them. Germline V gene data show CDR1 as MNHEY and CDR2 as SVGAGI. This CDR3 has 18 amino acids. Drawn from each donor were ten milliliters of peripheral blood. Study-wide findings and caveats: PBMCs that were unsorted prevented a conclusive naive versus antigen-experienced comparison.

Sequencing was performed on blood. This chain uses TRBV6-5 with TRBJ1-3, with D perhaps matching TRBD1 (6 bases). This clonotype originated in a woman between 18 and 29 years old in good health. The CDR3 here is CASSYSPGGASSGNTIYF. The CDR3 DNA follows: TGTGCCAGCAGTTACTCACCCGGGGGGGCGAGCTCTGGAAACACCATATATTTT.